This passage covers 26 T cell receptor beta chains from one sample sequenced in a study of memory CD4+ T cells and cytomegalovirus serostatus. The sort gate was single viable CD3+CD4+CD8-CD45RO+ cells for memory CD4+ T cells. Sequenced by immunoSEQ multiplex PCR; TCRdb stores in-frame clones only, minus some. The table has around 53,000 clones, 83% seen once. The specimen sequenced was memory CD4+ T cells from blood. The receptors stem from an adult in good health and CMV-seropositive.

The rearrangement links TRBV6-5 to TRBJ2-1; no reliable D call. The V end lost 7 bases, the J end lost 9 bases, and 10 bases lay between the germline ends. The CDR3 totals 11 residues. Germline V CDR1 and CDR2: MNHEY, SVGAGI. This CDR3 is CASTNSGEQFF. The CDR3 DNA follows: TGTGCCAGCACCAACTCGGGTGAGCAGTTCTTC.

The gene calls are TRBV27 and TRBJ1-5, with 7 bases aligning to TRBD1. The ends lost 6 bases at V and 5 bases at J; junction bases unmatched: 13. CDR3 size: 16 residues. Looked up from germline, CDR1 is MNHEY and CDR2 is SMNVEV (reference sequence). The CDR3 sequence: CASRGYGRGIDQPQHF. The DNA for the CDR3 is TGTGCCAGCAGAGGATATGGCAGGGGGATAGATCAGCCCCAGCATTTT.

This clone has only a few counts. CDR3 DNA sequence: TGTGCCAGCAGTGAAGGGTCACCCTTCGACACTGAAGCTTTCTTT. Residues: CASSEGSPFDTEAFF. The genes are TRBV2 and TRBJ1-1; no firm D call. Trimming pared 1 base from V and 3 bases from J, leaving 12 bases between. Germline CDR1 SNHLY, CDR2 FYNNEI. CDR3 length equals 15 residues.

The V call is TRBV4-2, the J call TRBJ1-2; TRBD1 might be the D (5 bases). Germline values: CDR1 LGHNA, CDR2 YNFKEQ. Trimming took 2 bases from V and 3 from J, leaving 10 bases between them. The CDR3 totals 14 residues. CDR3 sequence: CASSQQGGDYGYTF. As DNA, the CDR3 is TGTGCCAGCAGCCAACAGGGAGGGGACTATGGCTACACCTTC.

This clone was observed a single time. In DNA, the CDR3 is TGCGCCAGCAGCTCTCTCTCCTCCGATGAGCAGTTCTTC. Residues: CASSSLSSDEQFF. J is TRBJ2-1 and V is TRBV5-1; D gene ambiguous. Per the germline V gene, CDR1 is SGHRS and CDR2 is YFSETQ. V lost 3 bases and J 8 bases, leaving 12 bases between the germline ends. This CDR3 spans 13 amino acids.

This clone was picked up one time. A read error is likely, as this CDR3 ends without the conserved phenylalanine or tryptophan. The DNA is left out, because the CDR3 cannot be placed on it with certainty; the CDR3 is given as TCRdb lists it. The V and J genes are TRBV6-9 and TRBJ1-2. Per germline, CDR1 MNHGY and CDR2 SVAAGI. The CDR3 is 10 amino acids in total, end residues counted. This chain's CDR3 is CASSYSNSPL.

The chain couples TRBV19 to TRBJ1-5; D may be TRBD1 (5 bases). The CDR3 is 17 residues long. V was shortened by 2 bases and J by 3 bases, with 17 bases between the two germline ends. Germline lookup yields CDR1 LNHDA and CDR2 SQIVND (reference sequence). DNA of the CDR3: TGTGCCAGTAGTATAAAATTTCAGGGCGTCTACAATCAGCCCCAGCATTTT. Translating gives CASSIKFQGVYNQPQHF. Full variable domain (missing parts from reference TRBV19 and TRBJ1-5): DGGITQSPKYLFRKEGQNVTLSCEQNLNHDAMYWYRQDPGQGLRLIYYSQIVNDFQKGDIAEGYSVSREKKESFPLTVTSAQKNPTAFYLCASSIKFQGVYNQPQHFGDGTRLSIL.

The J gene is TRBJ2-7, the V gene TRBV2, with 13 bases matching TRBD2. Germline assignment: CDR1 SNHLY and CDR2 FYNNEI. Losses at the gene ends were 9 bases for V and 5 bases for J; bases not matched to a gene: 4. This CDR3 contains 13 residues. This CDR3 is CASRTSGSNEQYF. DNA of the CDR3: TGTGCCAGTAGGACTAGCGGGAGTAACGAGCAGTACTTC.

The chain has TRBV6-5 and TRBJ1-4; D is perhaps TRBD1 (6 bases). From germline, CDR1 is MNHEY and CDR2 SVGAGI. The V and J ends lost 0 bases and 9 bases respectively, with 14 bases between them. CDR3 length: 15 amino acids. In DNA form, the CDR3 reads TGTGCCAGCAGTTACTCGTGGCGGGACACCCAAAAACTGTTTTTT. As protein: CASSYSWRDTQKLFF.

CDR3 loop: CASSRTGYEQYF. CDR3 in DNA: TGTGCCAGCAGCAGGACAGGCTACGAGCAGTACTTC. This chain uses TRBV5-5 with TRBJ2-7, with 7 bases that match TRBD1. The CDR3 covers 12 residues. Germline V CDR1 and CDR2: SGHKS, YYEKEE (reference sequence). J was trimmed by 3 bases and V by 4 bases; bases with no gene match: 1.

The chain uses TRBV5-1 and TRBJ2-1; D call uncertain. Germline loops: CDR1 SGHRS, CDR2 YFSETQ. The CDR3 totals 14 residues. Trimming took off 0 bases at V and 4 bases at J, with 8 bases between the two ends. The CDR3 region has the DNA TGCGCCAGCAGCTTGGGAGAGCAGTACAATGAGCAGTTCTTC. Translating it yields CASSLGEQYNEQFF.

The chain links TRBV14 to TRBJ1-3; D remains unclear. The CDR3 loop spans 11 amino acids. V was pared by 6 bases and J by 4 bases, with 4 bases between. Germline V gene lookup returns CDR1 SGHDN and CDR2 FVKESK. CDR3 DNA sequence: TGTGCCAGCAGACGGGGAAACACCATATATTTT. This encodes CASRRGNTIYF.

The rearrangement joins TRBV11-3 to TRBJ2-3, with 9 bases fitting TRBD2. The junction had 4 bases not matched to a gene; V was cut back by 5 bases and J by 4 bases. Germline assignment: CDR1 SGHNT and CDR2 YENEEA. This CDR3 contains 14 residues. The DNA of the CDR3 is TGTGCCAGCAGCGTGGCGGGGGGGCCAGATACGCAGTATTTT. Translated: CASSVAGGPDTQYF.

This clone occurred once. The chain recombines TRBV5-5 with TRBJ2-2; no firm D call. The length of the CDR3 is 13 residues. Germline V CDR1 and CDR2: SGHKS, YYEKEE (reference sequence). V was shortened by 5 bases and J by 4 bases, with 9 bases between the two germline ends. Here the CDR3 DNA reads TGTGCCAGCAGATCAGCTTTCACCGGGGAGCTGTTTTTT. The encoded protein is CASRSAFTGELFF.

This clone was observed once. The V and J genes are TRBV9 and TRBJ1-2, with 7 bases that match TRBD1. The CDR3 loop spans 14 amino acids. Losses at the gene ends were 3 bases for V and 8 bases for J; bases not matched to a gene: 10. The germline V gene has CDR1 SGDLS and CDR2 YYNGEE. The chain's CDR3 is CASSGPDRAGGYTF. In DNA form, the CDR3 reads TGTGCCAGCAGCGGACCAGACAGGGCGGGAGGCTACACCTTC.

V is TRBV6-5 and J is TRBJ2-1; D possibly corresponds to TRBD2 (6 bases). V lost 6 bases and J 6 bases, leaving 15 bases between the germline ends. This CDR3 spans 14 amino acids. The germline V gene has CDR1 MNHEY and CDR2 SVGAGI. CDR3: CASSPLAMGNEQFF. The CDR3 DNA reads TGTGCCAGCAGCCCTCTAGCGATGGGCAATGAGCAGTTCTTC.

The chain employs TRBV6-6 and TRBJ2-2; a possible D gene is TRBD1 (6 bases). Per the germline V gene, CDR1 is MNHNY and CDR2 is SVGAGI (reference sequence). V lost 0 bases, J lost 4 bases, and 6 bases lay in between. The CDR3 consists of 14 residues. CDR3 loop: CASSYSDSTGELFF. The CDR3 region has the DNA TGTGCCAGCAGTTACTCGGACAGCACCGGGGAGCTGTTTTTT.

This chain joins TRBV19 and TRBJ2-5; 7 positions agree with TRBD1. The ends lost 3 bases at V and 3 bases at J; junction bases unmatched: 4. The V gene's germline CDR1 is LNHDA and CDR2 SQIVND (reference sequence). This CDR3 region has 14 residues. The CDR3 spells CASSIGTVKETQYF. CDR3 DNA sequence: TGTGCCAGTAGTATTGGGACAGTCAAAGAGACCCAGTACTTC.

This chain links TRBV7-9 with TRBJ1-3; the D is unclear. The CDR3 runs 12 residues. Trimming took off 5 bases at V and 7 bases at J, with 9 bases between the two ends. CDR1 is SEHNR and CDR2 is FQNEAQ in the germline V gene (reference sequence). The CDR3 bases are TGTGCCAGCAGCCCCCCGATTAACACCATATATTTT. Translating it yields CASSPPINTIYF.

The chain has TRBV7-2 and TRBJ1-2, with 7 bases that match TRBD1. The V and J ends lost 4 bases and 1 base, in that order; junction bases with no gene match: 3. Germline V lookup: CDR1 SGHTA, CDR2 FQGNSA. This CDR3 region has 14 residues. Here the CDR3 reads CASSSRQGNYGYTF. The CDR3 nucleotides are TGTGCCAGCAGCTCACGACAGGGTAACTATGGCTACACCTTC. Based on the CDR3 plus reference TRBV7-2 and TRBJ1-2, the full variable domain is GAGVSQSPSNKVTEKGKDVELRCDPISGHTALYWYRQSLGQGLEFLIYFQGNSAPDKSGLPSDRFSAERTGGSVSTLTIQRTQQEDSAVYLCASSSRQGNYGYTFGSGTRLTVV.

This chain joins TRBV4-1 and TRBJ2-7; D gene uncertain. Germline lookup yields CDR1 MGHRA and CDR2 YSYEKL. The CDR3 is made up of 13 amino acids. Between the trimmed V and J ends, which lost 4 bases and 2 bases, there was a span of 9 bases. Written as DNA, the CDR3 is TGCGCCAGCAGCCGGGATATGACCTACGAGCAGTACTTC. Translated, it gives CASSRDMTYEQYF.

This clone was detected once. The chain recombines TRBV19 with TRBJ2-3, with unresolved D. The CDR3 sequence is 14 residues long. V lost 6 bases and J 0 bases, leaving 10 bases between the germline ends. The germline V gene has CDR1 LNHDA and CDR2 SQIVND (reference sequence). The CDR3 sequence is CASSQLPSTDTQYF. For the CDR3, the DNA is TGTGCCAGTAGCCAACTACCTAGCACAGATACGCAGTATTTT.

V and J are TRBV11-2 and TRBJ2-7; no reliable D call. The germline V gene has CDR1 SGHAT and CDR2 FQNNGV. CDR3 size: 15 residues. Trimming shortened V by 3 bases and J by 2 bases, and 14 bases separated the two germline ends. CDR3 coding DNA: TGTGCCAGCAGCTTGAGCCGGGTTACGGCCTACGAGCAGTACTTC. Translation: CASSLSRVTAYEQYF.

The genes are TRBV6-5 and TRBJ2-3, with 10 bases fitting TRBD2. This CDR3 is 15 amino acids long. Germline V CDR1 and CDR2: MNHEY, SVGAGI. The V segment lost 8 bases and the J segment 2 bases; nucleotides outside the gene matches: 7. In DNA form, the CDR3 reads TGTGCCAGCTCGAGACTAGCGGGTCCCACAGATACGCAGTATTTT. Protein sequence: CASSRLAGPTDTQYF.

The rearrangement links TRBV7-2 to TRBJ2-3; 8 nucleotides align to TRBD2. Unmatched junction bases numbered 17, after V lost 5 bases and J lost 10 bases. The CDR3 covers 16 residues. Per the germline V gene, CDR1 is SGHTA and CDR2 is FQGNSA. As DNA, the CDR3 is TGTGCCAGCAGCCCCGTACGGGCTAGCGGGTGGGTGGCGCAGTATTTT. Translating it yields CASSPVRASGWVAQYF.

In its sample, this clone was seen a few times. The V gene is TRBV7-2, the J gene TRBJ1-2; 7 nucleotides line up with TRBD1. The CDR3 contains 13 residues. In germline, CDR1 is SGHTA, CDR2 FQGNSA. Trimming removed 4 bases from V and 10 bases from J; junction bases left unmatched: 9. The CDR3 region is CASSSGQRTDYTF. The CDR3 DNA follows: TGTGCCAGCAGCTCGGGACAGAGAACCGACTACACCTTC.